This passage covers 14 T cell receptor beta chains from one sample sequenced in a study of T cell responses to AZD1222 COVID-19 vaccine. The method was immunoSEQ multiplex PCR; TCRdb's version includes in-frame clones alone and lacks a portion of them. Here the sample spans about 86,000 clones, approximately 89% being singletons. This specimen consisted of peripheral blood, obtained 28 days after the second AZD1222 dose. The source of these receptors is an adult who received the AZD1222 COVID-19 vaccine.

V is TRBV19 and J is TRBJ1-2; D is ambiguous. Trimming left V 4 bases short and J 1 base short, with 16 bases between. This CDR3 has 16 amino acids. Looked up from germline, CDR1 is LNHDA and CDR2 is SQIVND (reference sequence). The CDR3 DNA follows: TGTGCCAGTAGTACTACCCCGGCCGGTCTTAACTATGGCTACACCTTC. The encoded protein is CASSTTPAGLNYGYTF.

The chain recombines TRBV29-1 with TRBJ1-1; D is perhaps TRBD1 (5 bases). Germline loops: CDR1 SQVTM, CDR2 ANQGSEA. There are 12 residues in the CDR3. V was pared by 5 bases and J by 5 bases, with 12 bases between. In DNA form, the CDR3 reads TGCAGCGTTTCGACAGCGTGGACTGAAGCTTTCTTT. It translates to CSVSTAWTEAFF. Based on the CDR3 plus reference TRBV29-1 and TRBJ1-1, the full variable domain is SAVISQKPSRDICQRGTSLTIQCQVDSQVTMMFWYRQQPGQSLTLIATANQGSEATYESGFVIDKFPISRPNLTFSTLTVSNMSPEDSSIYLCSVSTAWTEAFFGQGTRLTVV.

The chain links TRBV10-3 to TRBJ1-5, with D tentatively TRBD1 (5 bases). The CDR3 covers 13 residues. Trimming cost V 6 bases and J 3 bases, with 9 bases left between them. Germline V lookup: CDR1 ENHRY, CDR2 SYGVKD. CDR3 coding DNA: TGTGCCATCAGGGGGGAGAACAATCAGCCCCAGCATTTT. Amino acids: CAIRGENNQPQHF.

The chain couples TRBV27 to TRBJ1-1; D is possibly TRBD1 (5 bases). The V end lost 10 bases, the J end lost 3 bases, and 18 bases lay between the germline ends. The CDR3 contains 14 residues. The V gene's germline CDR1 is MNHEY and CDR2 SMNVEV (reference sequence). The CDR3 sequence: CATRTGAYDTEAFF. CDR3 bases: TGTGCCACCCGTACCGGGGCATATGACACTGAAGCTTTCTTT.

V gene TRBV14 combines with J gene TRBJ1-5; 7 bases align to TRBD1. This CDR3 spans 13 amino acids. V shed 5 bases, J shed 6 bases, and the junction held 4 bases outside the gene matches. The germline V gene encodes CDR1 SGHDN and CDR2 FVKESK. CDR3 nucleotide sequence: TGTGCCAGCAGCTTGACAGGGAGTCAGCCCCAGCATTTT. It yields the protein CASSLTGSQPQHF.

The chain carries TRBV19 and TRBJ1-3, with 8 bases identical to TRBD1. Looked up from germline, CDR1 is LNHDA and CDR2 is SQIVND (reference sequence). The CDR3 extends over 18 amino acids. V shed 5 bases and J 0 bases; nucleotides not matched to a gene: 12. CDR3: CASSVPIGQGHSGNTIYF. The CDR3 DNA is TGTGCCAGTAGTGTCCCCATTGGACAGGGCCACTCTGGAAACACCATATATTTT.

V and J are TRBV13 and TRBJ2-1; weak D call: TRBD2 (5 bases). The germline V and J ends were trimmed by 1 base and 9 bases, with 7 bases remaining between them. The CDR3 runs 12 residues. Germline V lookup: CDR1 PRHDT, CDR2 FYEKMQ (reference sequence). In DNA, the CDR3 is TGTGCCAGCAGCTTAGTACTAGGTGAGCAGTTCTTC. Translation gives CASSLVLGEQFF.

V is TRBV5-4 and J is TRBJ1-2, with a tentative D call TRBD1 (6 bases). The CDR3 sequence is 14 residues long. Per germline, CDR1 SGHNT and CDR2 YYREEE (reference sequence). V lost 4 bases and J lost 5, with 15 bases in between. CDR3: CASSIRDKFYGYTF. The CDR3 region has the DNA TGTGCCAGCAGCATCCGGGACAAATTTTATGGCTACACCTTC.

J is TRBJ1-1 and V is TRBV15; D possibly corresponds to TRBD1 (6 bases). Trimming removed 1 base at V and 4 bases at J, with 10 bases between. The CDR3 contains 14 residues. In germline, CDR1 is LNHNV, CDR2 YYDKDF (reference sequence). Here the CDR3 DNA reads TGTGCCACCAGCAGAGGTCAGGGGATCACTGAAGCTTTCTTT. Translation gives CATSRGQGITEAFF. The full variable domain, in which reference TRBV15 and TRBJ1-1 provide the parts outside the CDR3, is DAMVIQNPRYQVTQFGKPVTLSCSQTLNHNVMYWYQQKSSQAPKLLFHYYDKDFNNEADTPDNFQSRRPNTSFCFLDIRSPGLGDTAMYLCATSRGQGITEAFFGQGTRLTVV.

Only a few counts were recorded for this clone. The gene calls are TRBV5-1 and TRBJ1-5; weak D call: TRBD1 (5 bases). The V gene's germline CDR1 is SGHRS and CDR2 YFSETQ. The CDR3 length is 20 residues. V gave up 5 bases and J gave up 5 bases, with 32 bases separating them. This CDR3 reads CASRPDRDPNLRGIYQPQHF. In DNA, the CDR3 is TGCGCCAGCAGACCGGACCGGGATCCCAACCTTAGGGGTATTTATCAGCCCCAGCATTTT. Full variable domain (outside the CDR3, taken from reference TRBV5-1 and TRBJ1-5): KAGVTQTPRYLIKTRGQQVTLSCSPISGHRSVSWYQQTPGQGLQFLFEYFSETQRNKGNFPGRFSGRQFSNSRSEMNVSTLELGDSALYLCASRPDRDPNLRGIYQPQHFGDGTRLSIL.

This chain links TRBV10-3 with TRBJ2-1, with D possibly being TRBD2 (6 bases). Per the germline V gene, CDR1 is ENHRY and CDR2 is SYGVKD. V shed 2 bases and J shed 0 bases, with 11 bases lying between them. This CDR3 is built from 16 residues. The CDR3 reads CAISEGWDFSYNEQFF. The CDR3 DNA reads TGTGCCATCAGTGAGGGCTGGGACTTCTCCTACAATGAGCAGTTCTTC.

The rearrangement joins TRBV5-1 to TRBJ2-5; 12 bases line up with TRBD2. Trimming took 1 base from V and 1 from J; bases not matched to a gene: 2. Germline lookup yields CDR1 SGHRS and CDR2 YFSETQ. The CDR3 runs 16 residues. Here the CDR3 reads CASSLLAGGAQETQYF. CDR3 coding DNA: TGCGCCAGCAGCTTGCTAGCGGGGGGGGCCCAAGAGACCCAGTACTTC.

The chain couples TRBV6-5 to TRBJ2-5; D is ambiguous. Germline lookup yields CDR1 MNHEY and CDR2 SVGAGI. The CDR3 extends over 13 amino acids. V shed 5 bases and J shed 1 base, with 8 bases lying between them. The CDR3 sequence is CASSNTLQETQYF. The CDR3 region has the DNA TGTGCCAGCAGTAACACGCTCCAAGAGACCCAGTACTTC.

As DNA, the CDR3 is TGTGCCAGTAGTATCCGGGACGCAAGGCAAGAGACCCAGTACTTC. Residues: CASSIRDARQETQYF. The J gene is TRBJ2-5, the V gene TRBV19, with D possibly being TRBD1 or TRBD2 (5 bases each). The CDR3 extends over 15 amino acids. With 3 bases removed from V and 2 bases from J, the gap between germline ends came to 13 bases. Germline assignment: CDR1 LNHDA and CDR2 SQIVND (reference sequence).